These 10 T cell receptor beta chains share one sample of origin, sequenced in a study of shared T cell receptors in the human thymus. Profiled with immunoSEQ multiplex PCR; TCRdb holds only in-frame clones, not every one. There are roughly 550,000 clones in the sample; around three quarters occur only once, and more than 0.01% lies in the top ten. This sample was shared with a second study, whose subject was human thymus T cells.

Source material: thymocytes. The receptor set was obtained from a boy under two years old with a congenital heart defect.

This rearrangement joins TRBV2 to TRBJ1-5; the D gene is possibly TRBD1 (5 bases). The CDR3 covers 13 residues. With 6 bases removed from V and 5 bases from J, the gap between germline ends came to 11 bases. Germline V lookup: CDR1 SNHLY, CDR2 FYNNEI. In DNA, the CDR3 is TGTGCCAGCAGCGCGGGGACGGATCAGCCCCAGCATTTT. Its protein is CASSAGTDQPQHF. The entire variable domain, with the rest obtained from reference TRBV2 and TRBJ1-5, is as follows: EPEVTQTPSHQVTQMGQEVILRCVPISNHLYFYWYRQILGQKVEFLVSFYNNEISEKSEIFDDQFSVERPDGSNFTLKIRSTKLEDSAMYFCASSAGTDQPQHFGDGTRLSIL.

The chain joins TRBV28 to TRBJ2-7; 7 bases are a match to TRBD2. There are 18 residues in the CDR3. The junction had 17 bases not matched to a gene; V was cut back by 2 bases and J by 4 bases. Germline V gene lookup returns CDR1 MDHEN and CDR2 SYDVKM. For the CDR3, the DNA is TGTGCCAGCAGTTTACTAGCGGCACACGCTACACCCCCTTACGAGCAGTACTTC. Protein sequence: CASSLLAAHATPPYEQYF.

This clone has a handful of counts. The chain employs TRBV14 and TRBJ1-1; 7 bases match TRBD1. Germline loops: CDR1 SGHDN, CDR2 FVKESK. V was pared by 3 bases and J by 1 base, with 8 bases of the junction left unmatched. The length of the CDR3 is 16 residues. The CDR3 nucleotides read TGTGCCAGCAGCCATAGGCTACAGGGGACGAACACTGAAGCTTTCTTT. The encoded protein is CASSHRLQGTNTEAFF. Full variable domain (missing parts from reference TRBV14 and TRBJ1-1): EAGVTQFPSHSVIEKGQTVTLRCDPISGHDNLYWYRRVMGKEIKFLLHFVKESKQDESGMPNNRFLAERTGGTYSTLKVQPAELEDSGVYFCASSHRLQGTNTEAFFGQGTRLTVV.

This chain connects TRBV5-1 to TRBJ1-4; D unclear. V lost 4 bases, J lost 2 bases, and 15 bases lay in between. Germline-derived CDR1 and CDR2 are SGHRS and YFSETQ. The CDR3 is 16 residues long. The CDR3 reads CASSPASPGTNEKLFF. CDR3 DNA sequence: TGCGCCAGCAGCCCCGCATCGCCCGGGACTAATGAAAAACTGTTTTTT.

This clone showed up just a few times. Here the CDR3 reads CAWHGGYGADTQYF. CDR3 bases: TGTGCCTGGCATGGGGGGTACGGAGCAGATACGCAGTATTTT. The chain carries TRBV30 and TRBJ2-3; D possibly corresponds to TRBD2 (6 bases). Germline V gene lookup returns CDR1 GTSNPN and CDR2 SVGIG (reference sequence). There are 14 residues in the CDR3. V was shortened by 5 bases and J by 4 bases, with 16 bases between the two germline ends.

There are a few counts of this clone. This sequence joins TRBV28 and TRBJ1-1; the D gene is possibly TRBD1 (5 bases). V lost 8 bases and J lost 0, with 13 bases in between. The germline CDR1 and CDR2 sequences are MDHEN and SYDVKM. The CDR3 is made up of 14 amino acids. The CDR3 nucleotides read TGTGCCAGCCGATCGGACAACATGAACACTGAAGCTTTCTTT. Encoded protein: CASRSDNMNTEAFF.

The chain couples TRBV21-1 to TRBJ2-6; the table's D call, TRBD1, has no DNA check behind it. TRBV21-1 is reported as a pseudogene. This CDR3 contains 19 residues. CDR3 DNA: TGTGCCAGCAGCAGGACTCTCCAGGGGGACCTCTCTGGGGCCAACGTCCTGACTTTC. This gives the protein CASSRTLQGDLSGANVLTF.

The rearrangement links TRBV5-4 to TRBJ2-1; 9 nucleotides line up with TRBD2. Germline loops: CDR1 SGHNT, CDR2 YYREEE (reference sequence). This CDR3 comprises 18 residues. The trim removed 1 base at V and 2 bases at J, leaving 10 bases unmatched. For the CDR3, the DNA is TGTGCCAGCAGCTTGCAGGGCGGGAGGGCCGGGCCCTACAATGAGCAGTTCTTC. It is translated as CASSLQGGRAGPYNEQFF.

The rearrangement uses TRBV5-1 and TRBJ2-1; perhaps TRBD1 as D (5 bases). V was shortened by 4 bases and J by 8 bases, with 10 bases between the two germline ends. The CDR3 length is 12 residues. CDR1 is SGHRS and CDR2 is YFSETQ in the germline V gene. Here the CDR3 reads CASSLGADEQFF. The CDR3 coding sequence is TGCGCCAGCAGCCTTGGGGCGGATGAGCAGTTCTTC.

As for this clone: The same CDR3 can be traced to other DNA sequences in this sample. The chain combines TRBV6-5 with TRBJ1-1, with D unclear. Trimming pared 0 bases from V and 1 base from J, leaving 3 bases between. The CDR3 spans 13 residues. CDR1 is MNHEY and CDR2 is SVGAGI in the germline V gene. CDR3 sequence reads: CASSYSRNTEAFF. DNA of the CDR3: TGTGCCAGCAGTTACTCCCGGAACACTGAAGCTTTCTTT.